The 6 T cell receptor beta chains given below trace back to one sample, sequenced in a study of T cell responses to AZD1222 COVID-19 vaccine. Some clones are missing from TCRdb's copy, which holds only in-frame ones; the method was immunoSEQ multiplex PCR. The profile shows under 170,000 clones, under 95% of them singletons. Sequenced here: peripheral blood, sampled 28 days after the second AZD1222 dose. Receptor source: an adult who received the AZD1222 COVID-19 vaccine.

CDR3 sequence (DNA): TGTGCCAGCAGTGAACCTCCGAAAGATACGCAGTATTTT. Its protein is CASSEPPKDTQYF. The chain carries TRBV5-8 and TRBJ2-3; unclear D gene. CDR1 is SGHTS, CDR2 YDEGEE, per germline. The CDR3 runs to 13 residues. Trimming stripped 5 bases from V and 5 bases from J, with 12 bases between.

The J gene is TRBJ2-3, the V gene TRBV19; 9 positions agree with TRBD2. V lost 6 bases, J lost 11 bases, and 3 bases stayed unmatched. The CDR3 is made up of 11 amino acids. Germline CDR1 and CDR2: LNHDA and SQIVND (reference sequence). DNA for the CDR3: TGTGCCAGTAGAAAAGCGGGAGGGCAGTATTTT. Protein product: CASRKAGGQYF.

The chain recombines TRBV11-2 with TRBJ2-7; the D is unclear. V was trimmed by 0 bases and J by 5 bases, leaving 14 bases between them. This CDR3 comprises 15 residues. CDR1 and CDR2 from the germline V gene are SGHAT and FQNNGV. The CDR3 spells CASSLELGFWNEQYF. The CDR3 DNA sequence: TGTGCCAGCAGCTTAGAACTTGGGTTCTGGAACGAGCAGTACTTC.

J is TRBJ1-2 and V is TRBV27, with D unclear. The CDR3 spans 13 residues. The germline V and J ends were trimmed by 2 bases and 6 bases, with 10 bases remaining between them. The germline gives CDR1 MNHEY, CDR2 SMNVEV (reference sequence). The CDR3 protein is CASSLREGDGYTF. The CDR3, as DNA: TGTGCCAGCAGTTTAAGGGAGGGAGATGGCTACACCTTC.

The CDR3 DNA sequence: TGTGCCAGCAGCCATAGACTCCTTCTCTCTGGAAACACCATATATTTT. Amino acids: CASSHRLLLSGNTIYF. The chain uses TRBV3-1 (or the pseudogene TRBV3-2) and TRBJ1-3; D is unresolved. Trimming pared 3 bases from V and 0 bases from J, leaving 12 bases between. CDR3 size: 16 residues. Germline CDR1 LGHDT, CDR2 YNNKEL (reference sequence).

V is TRBV9 and J is TRBJ2-1; TRBD2 agrees at 12 bases. The trim removed 0 bases at V and 4 bases at J, leaving 2 bases unmatched. The CDR3 spans 16 residues. CDR1 is SGDLS, CDR2 YYNGEE, per germline. The DNA of the CDR3 is TGTGCCAGCAGCGTAGAAGGGACTAGCGGGTACAATGAGCAGTTCTTC. As protein: CASSVEGTSGYNEQFF.